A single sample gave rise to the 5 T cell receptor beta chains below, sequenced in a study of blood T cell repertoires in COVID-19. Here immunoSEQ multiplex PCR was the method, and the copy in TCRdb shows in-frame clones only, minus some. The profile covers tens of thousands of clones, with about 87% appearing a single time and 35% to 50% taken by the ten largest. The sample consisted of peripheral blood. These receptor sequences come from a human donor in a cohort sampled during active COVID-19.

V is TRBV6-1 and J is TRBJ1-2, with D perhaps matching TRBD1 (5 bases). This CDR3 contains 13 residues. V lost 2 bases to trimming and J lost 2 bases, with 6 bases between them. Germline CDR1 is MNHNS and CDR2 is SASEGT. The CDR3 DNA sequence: TGTGCCAGCAGTGAATCAGGGAACTATGGCTACACCTTC. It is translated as CASSESGNYGYTF.

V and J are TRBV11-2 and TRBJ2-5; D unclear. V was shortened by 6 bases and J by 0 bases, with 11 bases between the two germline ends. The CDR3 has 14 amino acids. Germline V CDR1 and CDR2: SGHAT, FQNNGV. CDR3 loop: CASSVGPDQETQYF. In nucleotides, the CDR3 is TGTGCCAGCAGTGTCGGTCCCGACCAAGAGACCCAGTACTTC.

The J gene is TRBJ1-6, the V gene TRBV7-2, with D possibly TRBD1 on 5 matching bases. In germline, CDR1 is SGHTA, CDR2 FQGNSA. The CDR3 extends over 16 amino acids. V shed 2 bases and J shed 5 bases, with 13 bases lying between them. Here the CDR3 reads CASSLFRAGNNSPLHF. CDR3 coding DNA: TGTGCCAGCAGCTTATTTCGGGCAGGGAATAATTCACCCCTCCACTTT. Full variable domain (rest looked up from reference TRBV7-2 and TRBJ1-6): GAGVSQSPSNKVTEKGKDVELRCDPISGHTALYWYRQSLGQGLEFLIYFQGNSAPDKSGLPSDRFSAERTGGSVSTLTIQRTQQEDSAVYLCASSLFRAGNNSPLHFGNGTRLTVT.

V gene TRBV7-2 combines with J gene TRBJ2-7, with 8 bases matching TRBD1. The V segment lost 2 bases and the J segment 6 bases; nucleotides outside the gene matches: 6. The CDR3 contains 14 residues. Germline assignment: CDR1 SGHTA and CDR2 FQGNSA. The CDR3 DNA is TGTGCCAGCAGCTTAAGGACAGGGAAGGCCGAGCAGTACTTC. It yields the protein CASSLRTGKAEQYF.

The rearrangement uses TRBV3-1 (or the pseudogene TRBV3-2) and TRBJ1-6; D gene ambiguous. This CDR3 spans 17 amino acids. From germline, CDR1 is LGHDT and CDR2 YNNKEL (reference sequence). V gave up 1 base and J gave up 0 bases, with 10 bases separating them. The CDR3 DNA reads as TGTGCCAGCAGCCAAGCGGCGGGGAGCTCCTATAATTCACCCCTCCACTTT. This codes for CASSQAAGSSYNSPLHF.